This T cell receptor beta chain was found in a study of cytomegalovirus exposure and HLA in healthy donors. Background on the study: The same platform used for the approximately 700 first-cohort repertoires was also used for the 130 or so validation repertoires, as a later analysis reported.

About this clone: Its target is unknown.

Regarding the study as a whole: A list of 164 TCR beta chains associated with cytomegalovirus was given. First-cohort TCR clusters were later found to tend to co-occur in the 90 to 150 validation repertoires. Reportedly, diagnosis of cytomegalovirus status by the classifier showed high specificity and sensitivity.

Clones were sequenced by immunoSEQ multiplex PCR, and TCRdb holds only the in-frame ones, with some missing. The table records about 200,000 clones, 70% to 90% of them present only once. Sequencing was carried out using PBMCs. This TCR derives from a woman younger than 30 in good health and CMV-seronegative.

CDR3 sequence reads: CATSRGGGGNYGYTF. Written as DNA, the CDR3 is TGTGCCACCAGCAGAGGGGGAGGGGGCAACTATGGCTACACCTTC. The chain joins TRBV15 to TRBJ1-2; 7 nucleotides align to TRBD1. V dropped 1 base and J dropped 2; count of bases not matched to a gene: 4. CDR3 length: 15 amino acids. Germline-derived CDR1 and CDR2 are LNHNV and YYDKDF (reference sequence).